The T cell receptor (beta chain) described here comes from a study of T cell repertoires in cytomegalovirus infection. This clonotype was counted ten times or more. TCRdb reprocessed the reads with MiXCR, giving one entry per CDR3 protein. The sample contains 400,000 or so distinct CDR3 sequences, 25% to 40% of which appear only once. The sequencing input was PBMCs. The TCR comes from a human donor in good health (CMV status not recorded). Some clones in this sample may be carry-over from other donors' samples.

The CDR3 region has the DNA TGTGCCAGCAGCTTAGGTGGGGCTAGCGGGGGAAGAACAGATACGCAGTATTTT. It specifies CASSLGGASGGRTDTQYF. V usage is TRBV7-2 and J usage is TRBJ2-3; TRBD2 aligns across 10 bases. This CDR3 is built from 18 residues. The junction had 10 bases not matched to a gene; V was cut back by 1 base and J by 3 bases. CDR1 and CDR2 (germline): SGHTA, FQGNSA.